This section outlines one T cell receptor beta chain sequence together with its context. Its target is unknown. Per germline, CDR1 SGHTA and CDR2 FQGNSA. The V gene lost 1 base and the J gene lost 12 bases, with 7 bases spanning the gap. The CDR3 totals 11 residues. The sample originates from a study of naive and memory T cell subsets. Study outcomes and limitations: There was no ground truth to check naive and memory subset results. From naive to CM, EM and EMRA, diversity decreased and Gini increased. Over 90% of naive TCR sequences appeared only once after error correction, unlike memory subsets. Naive repertoires, especially CD8, held a few larger clonotypes, possibly memory cells re-expressing CD45RA.

The beta constant-region primer was an equimolar mix of two oligonucleotides covering TRBC1 and TRBC2. Ligated cDNA was amplified by four rounds of PCR with nested alpha and beta constant-region primers and SP2. Via MiXCR, TCRdb re-called the UMI-ligation and nested PCR reads, giving one row per CDR3 protein. The sample consists of 150,000 or so distinct CDR3 sequences, approximately 22% of them appearing once. CMV status came from CD4+ IFNgamma after overnight CMV lysate stimulation. The receptor comes from a human donor in good health. The sequenced sample consisted of naive CD4+ T cells from blood. The chain has TRBV7-2 and TRBJ2-1, with D hard to call. The DNA for the CDR3 is TGTGCCAGCAGCTTAGACGTCGGGCAGTTCTTC. The encoded protein is CASSLDVGQFF.